In its sample, the clone carrying this T cell receptor beta chain was seen a few times. CDR1 and CDR2 (germline): MDHEN, SYDVKM. This CDR3 contains 12 residues. The V gene lost 10 bases and the J gene lost 12 bases, with 21 bases spanning the gap. The sample comes from a study of CD8+ T cells in alopecia areata. The researchers isolated CD4+ and CD8+ T cells from PBMCs by sorting. Isolated RNA was reverse transcribed into cDNA used as the sequencing template. The assay was immunoSEQ multiplex PCR, and TCRdb's table has in-frame clones only and misses some. The sample has about 140,000 clones, 50% to 65% seen once.

Input material: CD4+ T cells sorted from blood. The rearrangement links TRBV28 to TRBJ1-2; tentative D call: TRBD1 (5 bases). The clonotype was recovered from a human donor in good health. DNA of the CDR3: TGTGCCACCCGAGTTACGGGGGGTAGCGACACCTTC. It encodes CATRVTGGSDTF.